The subject of this entry is one TCR beta chain. The length of the CDR3 is 16 residues. Trimming removed 10 bases at V and 1 base at J, with 20 bases between. CDR1 MDHEN and CDR2 SYDVKM come from the germline V gene. The data derive from a study of blood T cell repertoires in COVID-19. Study processing details: Amplified reference gene primers provided the basis for estimating nucleated cell counts. Generated by immunoSEQ multiplex PCR, the TCRdb table keeps only in-frame clones and is missing some. D and trimming come from the DNA, and the V and J calls and clone size come from that table. The sample lists about 98,000 clones, around 90% occurring once.

Material for sequencing was peripheral blood. J is TRBJ1-5 and V is TRBV28, with a tentative D call TRBD1 (5 bases). The clonotype comes from a man aged 18 to 35 with acute or convalescent COVID-19. The chain's CDR3 is CATKLTDKQSNQPQHF. The CDR3 nucleotides are TGTGCCACCAAACTGACAGATAAGCAAAGCAATCAGCCCCAGCATTTT.